This T cell receptor (beta chain) derives from a study of blood T cell repertoires in COVID-19. Original handling: Reference gene primer amplification yielded estimated nucleated cell counts. Sequenced by immunoSEQ multiplex PCR; TCRdb stores in-frame clones only, minus some. V and J calls and clone size come straight from that table; D and trimming were deduced from the DNA. The sample includes about 40,000 clones, about nine tenths seen only once; the top ten take around 5.4%. With 3 bases clipped from V and 1 base from J, the junction kept 1 base outside the gene matches. The CDR3 totals 16 residues. Germline V lookup: CDR1 MGHRA, CDR2 YSYEKL.

The chain recombines TRBV4-1 with TRBJ2-5; the match to TRBD2 covers 14 bases. The sample was peripheral blood. This TCR was recovered from a woman aged 80 or over with acute or convalescent COVID-19. CDR3 sequence: CASSQGLAGAQETQYF. The CDR3 DNA follows: TGCGCCAGCAGCCAGGGACTAGCGGGGGCCCAAGAGACCCAGTACTTC.